The 20 T cell receptor beta chains reported below all come from one sample, sequenced in a study of naive and memory T cell subsets. Both TRBC1 and TRBC2 were covered by a beta constant-region primer of two equimolar oligonucleotides. TCRdb reprocessed the UMI-ligation and nested PCR reads with MiXCR, giving one entry per CDR3 protein. Here the sample spans around 160,000 distinct CDR3 sequences, more than 15% being singletons. Source material: naive CD4+ T cells from blood. All receptors derive from a human donor in good health.

This clonotype has a handful of counts. The chain uses TRBV7-3 and TRBJ2-7, with D possibly matching TRBD2 (6 bases). The germline CDR1 and CDR2 sequences are SGHTA and FQGTGA. The CDR3 has 16 amino acids. V dropped 4 bases and J dropped 3 bases, with 19 bases sitting between them. The chain's CDR3 is CASSSFRRGSNYEQYF. Here the CDR3 DNA reads TGTGCCAGCAGCTCCTTCCGGAGGGGATCCAACTACGAGCAGTACTTC.

This chain joins TRBV15 and TRBJ2-3; 13 bases are a match to TRBD2. Trimming cost V 1 base and J 4 bases; bases outside gene matches: 5. CDR3 size: 17 residues. The germline CDR1 and CDR2 sequences are LNHNV and YYDKDF (reference sequence). In nucleotides, the CDR3 is TGTGCCACCAGCAGAGGCCCGGGACTAGCGGGATCAGATACGCAGTATTTT. It translates to CATSRGPGLAGSDTQYF.

The chain is built from TRBV5-4 and TRBJ2-5; D gene uncertain. Looked up from germline, CDR1 is SGHNT and CDR2 is YYREEE (reference sequence). V shed 4 bases and J shed 0 bases, with 13 bases lying between them. The CDR3 runs 15 residues. The CDR3 is CASSPKWANQETQYF. In DNA form, the CDR3 reads TGTGCCAGCAGCCCTAAATGGGCTAACCAAGAGACCCAGTACTTC.

The chain is built from TRBV10-3 and TRBJ2-3, with 9 bases lining up with TRBD2. J lost 0 bases, V lost 6 bases, and 10 bases had no gene match. Germline loops: CDR1 ENHRY, CDR2 SYGVKD. This CDR3 has 17 residues. This chain's CDR3 is CAIRLTSGNPSTDTQYF. As DNA, the CDR3 is TGTGCCATCAGGCTGACTAGCGGAAACCCAAGCACAGATACGCAGTATTTT.

The chain uses TRBV5-1 and TRBJ2-3; D not certain. Germline loops: CDR1 SGHRS, CDR2 YFSETQ. The CDR3 runs to 13 residues. Trimming stripped 0 bases from V and 4 bases from J, with 6 bases between. The CDR3: CASSLGEPDTQYF. The CDR3 bases are TGCGCCAGCAGCTTGGGCGAACCAGATACGCAGTATTTT. The full variable domain, with the rest looked up from reference TRBV5-1 and TRBJ2-3, is KAGVTQTPRYLIKTRGQQVTLSCSPISGHRSVSWYQQTPGQGLQFLFEYFSETQRNKGNFPGRFSGRQFSNSRSEMNVSTLELGDSALYLCASSLGEPDTQYFGPGTRLTVL.

The chain couples TRBV20-1 to TRBJ2-7; 7 positions agree with TRBD1. The CDR3 sequence is 15 residues long. The J segment lost 0 bases and the V segment lost 2 bases, leaving 7 bases of the junction unmatched. Germline V gives CDR1 DFQATT, CDR2 SNEGSKA (reference sequence). The CDR3 loop is CSARRADRDSYEQYF. For the CDR3, the DNA is TGCAGTGCTAGAAGAGCAGACAGGGACTCCTACGAGCAGTACTTC.

This chain connects TRBV7-9 to TRBJ2-1; TRBD1 aligns across 8 bases. Germline CDR1 SEHNR, CDR2 FQNEAQ (reference sequence). With V trimmed by 5 bases and J by 3 bases, 6 bases remained unmatched. The CDR3 totals 15 residues. The DNA for the CDR3 is TGTGCCAGCAGCCCACCCGGGACAGGCTACAATGAGCAGTTCTTC. Translation: CASSPPGTGYNEQFF.

The J gene is TRBJ1-3, the V gene TRBV11-1; D is perhaps TRBD1 (5 bases). CDR3 length equals 15 residues. V was cut by 3 bases and J by 4 bases, with 13 bases left in between. Germline V gene sequence: CDR1 SGHAT, CDR2 FQDESV (reference sequence). CDR3 sequence reads: CASSFTGTEGNTIYF. The CDR3 DNA follows: TGTGCCAGCAGCTTTACCGGGACTGAAGGAAACACCATATATTTT.

This clonotype showed up just a few times. This CDR3 is CASSQGTANNEKLFF. CDR3 nucleotides: TGTGCCAGCAGCCAAGGGACAGCCAACAATGAAAAACTGTTTTTT. The rearrangement joins TRBV4-2 to TRBJ1-4; D perhaps matches TRBD1 (6 bases). Per germline, CDR1 LGHNA and CDR2 YNFKEQ. Trimming pared 1 base from V and 5 bases from J, leaving 11 bases between. The CDR3 is 15 amino acids.

The sample holds a few counts of this clonotype. The CDR3 here is CASSDRAPDGKLFF. The CDR3, as DNA: TGTGCCAGCAGTGACCGGGCCCCCGACGGGAAACTGTTTTTT. The chain links TRBV12-3 or TRBV12-4 to TRBJ1-4; D gene unclear. V lost 5 bases and J lost 11, with 18 bases in between. The CDR3 is 14 residues long.

This clonotype was observed a few times. The J gene is TRBJ2-3, the V gene TRBV24-1, with 8 bases identical to TRBD2. The CDR3 runs 15 residues. The junction had 6 bases not matched to a gene; V was cut back by 5 bases and J by 3 bases. Germline V CDR1 and CDR2: KGHDR, SFDVKD. CDR3 DNA: TGTGCCACCAGTGGGACAGCGGGAGAGACAGATACGCAGTATTTT. The encoded protein is CATSGTAGETDTQYF.

This clonotype appeared a few times. The genes are TRBV5-1 and TRBJ1-2; 8 bases are a match to TRBD1. CDR1 and CDR2 (germline): SGHRS, YFSETQ. This CDR3 is built from 14 residues. Trimming at V came to 4 bases and at J to 2 bases, leaving 4 bases not matched to a gene. This chain's CDR3 is CASSRGQGNYGYTF. The CDR3 DNA follows: TGCGCCAGCAGCCGCGGACAGGGAAACTATGGCTACACCTTC.

This clonotype was counted a few times. The chain uses TRBV10-2 and TRBJ2-2, with 7 bases that match TRBD2. This CDR3 is built from 14 residues. After removal of 3 bases from V and 3 bases from J, the junction contained 1 base not matched to a gene. Germline V gene sequence: CDR1 WSHSY, CDR2 SAAADI. DNA for the CDR3: TGCGCCAGCAGTGATCTAGCGGACACCGGGGAGCTGTTTTTT. Amino acids: CASSDLADTGELFF.

This clonotype was counted only a few times. This chain connects TRBV4-3 to TRBJ2-1; maybe TRBD2 (5 bases). The CDR3 consists of 15 residues. V shed 0 bases and J shed 7 bases, with 13 bases lying between them. CDR1 is LGHNA and CDR2 is YSLEER in the germline V gene. For the CDR3, the DNA is TGCGCCAGCAGCCAAGAGGCCGGGGTCCTTAATGAGCAGTTCTTC. Amino acids: CASSQEAGVLNEQFF.

The rearrangement links TRBV10-3 to TRBJ2-3; D may match TRBD1 or TRBD2 (6 bases each). Per germline, CDR1 ENHRY and CDR2 SYGVKD. Trimming cost V 3 bases and J 4 bases, with 11 bases left between them. The CDR3 consists of 14 residues. DNA for the CDR3: TGTGCCATCAGTGAAGGGGGAGGCTCAGATACGCAGTATTTT. Translated: CAISEGGGSDTQYF.

This clonotype was counted a few times. The genes are TRBV7-2 and TRBJ2-1; TRBD1 matches at 10 bases. The germline V gene encodes CDR1 SGHTA and CDR2 FQGNSA. Trimming took 7 bases from V and 5 from J; bases not matched to a gene: 8. The CDR3 consists of 15 residues. The CDR3 sequence: CASNVRDRGNNEQFF. As DNA, the CDR3 is TGTGCCAGCAACGTCCGGGACAGGGGAAACAATGAGCAGTTCTTC.

This clonotype was seen ten or more times. The chain employs TRBV20-1 and TRBJ2-1, with D unclear. CDR3 length equals 16 residues. V was pared by 2 bases and J by 0 bases, with 14 bases between. CDR1 is DFQATT, CDR2 SNEGSKA, per germline (reference sequence). The CDR3 bases are TGCAGTGCTAGAAGCGCTGACGGTAGCTCCTACAATGAGCAGTTCTTC. This sequence encodes CSARSADGSSYNEQFF.

J is TRBJ2-1 and V is TRBV14; 10 bases are shared with TRBD2. The trim removed 4 bases at V and 7 bases at J, leaving 10 bases unmatched. Germline CDR1 reads SGHDN; CDR2 reads FVKESK. The CDR3 has 16 amino acids. DNA of the CDR3: TGTGCCAGCAGCCGCCAAGGGGGACTAGCGTTGAATGAGCAGTTCTTC. Amino acid sequence: CASSRQGGLALNEQFF.

The chain carries TRBV7-2 and TRBJ2-3; D not resolved. Trimming removed 2 bases at V and 0 bases at J, with 12 bases between. CDR3 length: 16 amino acids. The germline V gene has CDR1 SGHTA and CDR2 FQGNSA. Here the CDR3 reads CASSLSGPPSTDTQYF. The CDR3 DNA follows: TGTGCCAGCAGCTTAAGTGGACCTCCGAGCACAGATACGCAGTATTTT.

DNA of the CDR3: TGCAGTGCACTCACCGAAAGGACCAAAAACATTCAGTACTTC. Its translation is CSALTERTKNIQYF. This rearrangement joins TRBV20-1 to TRBJ2-4; D gene uncertain. Looked up from germline, CDR1 is DFQATT and CDR2 is SNEGSKA (reference sequence). The CDR3 is 14 amino acids. V was trimmed by 6 bases and J by 2 bases, leaving 14 bases between them.